Only a few counts were recorded for the clone carrying this T cell receptor beta chain. The antigen is unknown. This sample was included in a study of vaccination and CD4 T cells after COVID-19. Described treatment: approximately nine-day PBMC culture with coronavirus spike peptide pools or control peptides (ViraFEST assay). CD4+ T cells that came from the unexposed donor were collected before the COVID-19 pandemic (2011-2018). T cells were expanded with peptide pools, and expanded clonotypes were identified by TCR sequencing. Scientists ran DNA taken from cultured CD4+ T cells through the Oncomine TCR Beta short-read assay for sequencing. TCRdb used MiXCR to reprocess the PCR reads, holding one entry per CDR3 protein. Of several thousand distinct CDR3 sequences in the sample, around 29% were seen once. The CDR3 sequence is 16 residues long. The ends were cut back, 5 bases at V and 1 base at J, with 17 bases in the middle. CDR1 is SGHTA, CDR2 FQGTGA, per germline.

The receptor comes from a human donor in good health. The chain has TRBV7-3 and TRBJ1-1, with D possibly matching TRBD1 (5 bases). The specimen sequenced was CD4+ T cells from blood, cultured in vitro. CDR3 amino acids: CASSPGSQGPNTEAFF. CDR3 bases: TGTGCCAGCAGCCCAGGGTCCCAGGGACCGAACACTGAAGCTTTCTTT.